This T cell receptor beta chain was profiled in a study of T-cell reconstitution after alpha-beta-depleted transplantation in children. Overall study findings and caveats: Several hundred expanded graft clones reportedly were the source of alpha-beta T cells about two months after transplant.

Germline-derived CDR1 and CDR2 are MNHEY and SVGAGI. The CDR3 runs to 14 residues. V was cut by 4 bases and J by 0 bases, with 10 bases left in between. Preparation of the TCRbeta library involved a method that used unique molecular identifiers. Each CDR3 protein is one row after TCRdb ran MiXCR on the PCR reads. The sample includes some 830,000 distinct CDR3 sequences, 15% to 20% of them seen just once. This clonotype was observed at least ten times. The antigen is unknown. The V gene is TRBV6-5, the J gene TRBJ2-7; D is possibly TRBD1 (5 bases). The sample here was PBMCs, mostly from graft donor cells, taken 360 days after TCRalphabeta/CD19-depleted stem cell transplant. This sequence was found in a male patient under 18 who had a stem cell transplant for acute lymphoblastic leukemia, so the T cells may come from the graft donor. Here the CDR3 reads CASSSDRASYEQYF. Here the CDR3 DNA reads TGTGCCAGCAGTTCCGACAGAGCCTCCTACGAGCAGTACTTC.